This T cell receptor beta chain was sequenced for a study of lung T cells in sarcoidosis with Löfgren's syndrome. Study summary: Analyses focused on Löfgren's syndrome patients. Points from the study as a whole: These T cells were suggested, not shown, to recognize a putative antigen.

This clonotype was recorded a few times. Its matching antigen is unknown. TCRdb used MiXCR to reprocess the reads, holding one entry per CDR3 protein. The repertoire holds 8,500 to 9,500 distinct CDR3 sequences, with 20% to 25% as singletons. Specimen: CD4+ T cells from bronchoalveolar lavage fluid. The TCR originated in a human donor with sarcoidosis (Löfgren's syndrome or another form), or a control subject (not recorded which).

CDR3 sequence (DNA): TGTGCTAGTGGTTTACAGGAGAACACTGAAGCTTTCTTT. This gives the protein CASGLQENTEAFF. V and J are TRBV12-5 and TRBJ1-1, with a weak D call TRBD1 (5 bases). The V end lost 3 bases, the J end lost 1 base, and 6 bases lay between the germline ends. CDR1 is LGHNT and CDR2 is FRNRAP in the germline V gene. CDR3 length: 13 residues.